A single sample is the source of the 12 T cell receptor gamma chains below, sequenced in a study of intestinal T cells in coeliac disease. The TRG library came from about 0.2 ug of biopsy DNA amplified with LymphoTrack primers. TCRdb re-called clones from the multiplex PCR reads via CATT. Found here are 500 to 600 gamma-chain clones, roughly 50% of them singletons; the top ten hold around 20%. Each case's genomic DNA was extracted from ten roughly 5.2-µm formalin-fixed paraffin-embedded scrolls. Material: a duodenal biopsy. The receptors were sampled from a human donor with celiac disease.

The chain couples TRGV3 to TRGJP1. The V segment lost 1 base and the J segment 0 bases; nucleotides outside the gene matches: 8. Germline V CDR1 and CDR2: VTNTFY, YDVSTARD (reference sequence). The length of the CDR3 is 17 residues. CDR3 sequence reads: CATWDSPSHTTGWFKIF. CDR3 DNA: TGTGCCACCTGGGACAGTCCTTCCCATACCACTGGTTGGTTCAAGATATTT.

The table lists this clone with a count of one. This chain joins TRGV2 and TRGJ1 or TRGJ2. CDR1 is EGSNGY and CDR2 is YDSYNSKV in the germline V gene. V lost 2 bases and J lost 3; bases outside the gene matches: 7. CDR3 length equals 14 residues. CDR3 nucleotides: TGTGCCACCTGGGACGCCAACCTTTATTATAAGAAACTCTTT. It translates to CATWDANLYYKKLF.

This sequence joins TRGV2 and TRGJP2. The CDR3 consists of 14 residues. CDR1 and CDR2 (germline): EGSNGY, YDSYNSKV. CDR3 in amino acids: CALGRAGSDWIKTF. For the CDR3, the DNA is TGTGCACTGGGACGGGCGGGGAGTGATTGGATCAAGACGTTT.

V gene TRGV2 combines with J gene TRGJP2. V was clipped by 5 bases and J by 10 bases; unmatched bases: 19. CDR1 is EGSNGY and CDR2 is YDSYNSKV in the germline V gene. The CDR3 length is 16 residues. The CDR3 DNA sequence: TGTGCCACCTGGGGACCAGAGGATGTAGTGATTTGGATCAAGACGTTT. It yields the protein CATWGPEDVVIWIKTF.

This clone was found a few times. This rearrangement joins TRGV2 to TRGJP2. The CDR3 length is 16 residues. The junction had 9 bases not matched to a gene; V was cut back by 2 bases and J by 3 bases. Germline V CDR1 and CDR2: EGSNGY, YDSYNSKV. In DNA form, the CDR3 reads TGTGCCACCTGGGACGAGGGTAGGGGTAGTGATTGGATCAAGACGTTT. Encoded protein: CATWDEGRGSDWIKTF.

The chain joins TRGV3 to TRGJ1 or TRGJ2. The CDR3 sequence is 11 residues long. Trimming took 10 bases from V and 3 from J; bases not matched to a gene: 6. Germline loops: CDR1 VTNTFY, CDR2 YDVSTARD (reference sequence). The CDR3, as DNA: TGTGCCACGGCCAGTTATTATAAGAAACTCTTT. Translating it yields CATASYYKKLF.

CDR3 bases: TGTGCCACCTGGATAAGGTTTATTTATAAGAAACTCTTT. Its protein is CATWIRFIYKKLF. J is TRGJ1 or TRGJ2 and V is TRGV8. The germline V gene has CDR1 VENAVY and CDR2 YDSYNSRV. The CDR3 runs to 13 residues. V lost 6 bases to trimming and J lost 6 bases; unmatched junction nucleotides: 11.

With regard to this clone: The same CDR3 is also encoded by other DNA sequences in this sample. V and J are TRGV10 and TRGJP1. TRGV10 belongs to the ORF category, with a function that is uncertain. The CDR3 contains 21 residues. V lost 8 bases and J lost 1; bases outside the gene matches: 26. The CDR3 nucleotides read TGTGCTGCGTGGGATTATAAGGAGACCCAATCACGTCTTACCACTGGTTGGTTCAAGATATTT. It translates to CAAWDYKETQSRLTTGWFKIF.

The V gene is TRGV4, the J gene TRGJ1 or TRGJ2. The CDR3 runs 12 residues. With 4 bases clipped from V and 9 bases from J, the junction kept 9 bases outside the gene matches. Per germline, CDR1 EGSTGY and CDR2 YDSYTSSV. CDR3 nucleotide sequence: TGTGCCACCTGGGACCCCCCCCTTAAGAAACTCTTT. This translates into CATWDPPLKKLF.

This clone was observed a few times. A much larger clone differs by one base, so this may be a read error. Distinct nucleotide sequences in the sample also encode this CDR3. V and J are TRGV10 and TRGJ1 or TRGJ2. TRGV10 falls under the ORF class, with uncertain function. CDR3 length: 12 residues. In DNA, the CDR3 is TGCGCTGCGTGGGTCCCTTATTATAAGAAACTCTTT. Amino acids: CAAWVPYYKKLF.

V and J are TRGV4 and TRGJP1. The CDR3 is made up of 13 amino acids. Trimming took 0 bases from V and 11 from J; bases not matched to a gene: 6. Germline CDR1 reads EGSTGY; CDR2 reads YDSYTSSV. The CDR3 sequence: CATWDGRTWFKIF. CDR3 nucleotides: TGTGCCACCTGGGATGGGCGGACCTGGTTCAAGATATTT.

This rearrangement joins TRGV2 to TRGJ1 or TRGJ2. The CDR3 length is 12 residues. The germline CDR1 and CDR2 sequences are EGSNGY and YDSYNSKV. With V trimmed by 5 bases and J by 11 bases, 12 bases remained unmatched. In DNA form, the CDR3 reads TGTGCCACCTGGGGACGGGCCGGGGAGAAACTCTTT. Translating it yields CATWGRAGEKLF.